This is a list of T cell receptor beta chains from one sample in a study of T-cell memory formation after mild COVID-19. TCRdb independently ran MiXCR on the 5' RACE reads; one entry per CDR3 protein. There are about 29,000 distinct CDR3 sequences in the sample; 9.5% to 15% occur only once, and over 12% lies in the top ten. Specimen: PBMCs or a T cell subset sorted from them (not recorded which). These receptors all stem from an adult woman who had mild COVID-19 (a few samples of this study predate the infection). Cell type and time point are not known. Both conserved end residues are part of each CDR3. Size is stated for part of the rows, as once, few or many counts, or as a class when the clone is expanded.

v_call clone_size cdr3_aa
TRBV29-1 many CSVSGGGSSYEQYF
TRBV20-1 many CSAGYDGYSNQPQHF
TRBV6-2/TRBV6-3 many CASSYQAGNTGELFF
TRBV27 many CASSLLGAGTEAFF
TRBV7-8 many CASSLAPETQYF
TRBV5-5 many CASSLWAGGREQFF
TRBV4-3 many CASSKEATTGRPQHF
TRBV10-3 many CAISGRGTEAFF
TRBV20-1 many CSARDPERGENNEQFF
TRBV7-9 NA CASSLVSGPLETQYF
TRBV11-3 many CASSVGTSGRIGYNEQFF
TRBV27 many CASSRTGAYGYTF
TRBV7-2 many CASSLGKGRGPDEQFF
TRBV10-3 many CAISGRDRGYNEQFF
TRBV24-1 many CATSDSRGKTGGNEQYF
TRBV5-1 medium-sized CASSLTGTAYEQYF
TRBV2 NA CASRDTSGSLNEQFF
TRBV11-3 many CASSSVGNTEAFF
TRBV29-1 many CSVLQGVSSGNTIYF
TRBV7-9 many CASSRIRDSSYNSPLHF
TRBV2 many CASRMDLNYGYTF
TRBV27 many CASRRPGPSSYEQYF
TRBV24-1 many CAIMTAEGSGTGELFF
TRBV18 many CASSHPGGRAGTEAFF
TRBV7-2 many CASSTSTSGPTETQYF
TRBV7-3 many CASQDRNTGELFF
TRBV21-1 many CANSGAVSSYNEQFF
TRBV6-1 many CASTTPGLAGEQYF
TRBV7-3 many CASSFTGGGGTDTQYF
TRBV7-9 many CASSLSQRPEQYF
TRBV5-4 many CASSLAGGWTSGDNEQFF
TRBV6-2/TRBV6-3 NA CASSWDPLSYEQYF
TRBV19 many CASIQQGPGTGELFF
TRBV18 many CASSPVDRTSYNEQFF
TRBV24-1 many CATSELFGDTQYF
TRBV5-6 many CASSLTDLNTEAFF
TRBV16 many CASSLRDRGHEQYF
TRBV19 few CASSTQTGRGATNEKLFF
TRBV7-2 many CASSLVAGQNQPQHF
TRBV5-1 NA CASSPRQGRYEQYF
TRBV19 NA CASSSRGSGANVLTF
TRBV6-5 NA CASSYGDRVNGYTF
TRBV6-2/TRBV6-3 many CASRRGAYEQYF
TRBV24-1 many CATSRDGGYEQYF
TRBV12-3/TRBV12-4 many CASSLEGRGQFF
TRBV11-3 many CASSSRTSGRGTQYF
TRBV7-8 many CASSDMTGGDYGYTF
TRBV28 NA CASSFWTSGGNNEQFF
TRBV4-2 many CASSPGREAGELFF
TRBV12-3/TRBV12-4 many CASSFVEVTEAFF
TRBV12-3/TRBV12-4 many CASSLRQAQYF
TRBV6-1 many CASKKRPIGFDEQFF
TRBV20-1 many CSAPAGKQETQYF
TRBV5-1 many CASSDTSGYGYTF
TRBV6-2/TRBV6-3 many CASRQDLNTEAFF
TRBV11-2 many CASSSQRESGRASGELFF
TRBV7-3 many CASSYGGDQPQHF